The clone carrying this T cell receptor beta chain was detected a few times. TCRdb re-analysed the 5' RACE reads in MiXCR, keeping a single row per CDR3 protein. This sample carries 600,000 to 850,000 distinct CDR3 sequences, roughly 18% of them seen once, and the ten largest clones take 13%. The data were obtained in a study of identical twins. The CDR3 runs 14 residues. V dropped 4 bases and J dropped 4 bases, with 11 bases sitting between them. Looked up from germline, CDR1 is SEHNR and CDR2 is FQNEAQ (reference sequence). The same sample was also studied in work on T cells expressing NK-cell markers. That study adds: Out of eight donors sequenced, seven tested HCMV-seropositive and the remaining one seronegative.

The sequencing sample was made of PBMCs. The receptor was derived from a woman under 30 in good health. This chain uses TRBV7-9 with TRBJ1-5, with D maybe TRBD1 (5 bases). This chain's CDR3 is CASSSVGGNQPQHF. The CDR3 DNA reads TGTGCCAGCAGCTCGGTTGGGGGGAATCAGCCCCAGCATTTT. Using reference TRBV7-9 and TRBJ1-5 for the parts outside the CDR3, the full variable domain is DTGVSQNPRHKITKRGQNVTFRCDPISEHNRLYWYRQTLGQGPEFLTYFQNEAQLEKSRLLSDRFSAERPKGSFSTLEIQRTEQGDSAMYLCASSSVGGNQPQHFGDGTRLSIL.